These 20 T cell receptor beta chains were sequenced from one sample in a study of blood T cells in healthy people across ages. A sample-barcoded 5' primer and a J-beta primer mix were used in a second PCR of roughly 7 to 11 cycles. TCRdb used MiXCR to reprocess the 5' RACE reads, holding one entry per CDR3 protein. The table lists 500,000 to 650,000 distinct CDR3 sequences, 27% of them singletons. The data were also submitted as part of a second study, on T cells of mothers and their children.

What was sequenced was blood. The receptor source for this set is a boy aged 2 to 10 in good health.

The rearrangement joins TRBV5-1 to TRBJ2-1; 10 bases agree with TRBD1. V shed 4 bases and J 7 bases; nucleotides not matched to a gene: 14. CDR3 size: 17 residues. Germline-derived CDR1 and CDR2 are SGHRS and YFSETQ. The CDR3 protein is CASSPRPGQGIGNEQFF. CDR3 coding DNA: TGCGCCAGCAGCCCCCGCCCGGGACAGGGGATCGGAAATGAGCAGTTCTTC.

This chain links TRBV29-1 with TRBJ2-5; D is unresolved. Trimming pared 7 bases from V and 3 bases from J, leaving 15 bases between. There are 13 residues in the CDR3. Germline assignment: CDR1 SQVTM and CDR2 ANQGSEA. The CDR3 coding sequence is TGCAGCGGGCTCCGAGGTGCAGAAGAGACCCAGTACTTC. Translation gives CSGLRGAEETQYF. Full variable domain (rest looked up from reference TRBV29-1 and TRBJ2-5): SAVISQKPSRDICQRGTSLTIQCQVDSQVTMMFWYRQQPGQSLTLIATANQGSEATYESGFVIDKFPISRPNLTFSTLTVSNMSPEDSSIYLCSGLRGAEETQYFGPGTRLLVL.

Only a few counts were recorded for this clonotype. V usage is TRBV4-2 and J usage is TRBJ2-1; 12 nucleotides align to TRBD2. This CDR3 has 16 residues. The V gene's germline CDR1 is LGHNA and CDR2 YNFKEQ. The V and J ends lost 4 bases and 3 bases, in that order; junction bases with no gene match: 4. CDR3 nucleotides: TGTGCCAGCAGCCGCCTACTAGCGGGGGGCTACAATGAGCAGTTCTTC. Protein: CASSRLLAGGYNEQFF.

This rearrangement joins TRBV4-2 to TRBJ2-7, with TRBD2 matching 7 bases. This CDR3 contains 17 residues. V shed 4 bases, J shed 6 bases, and the junction held 18 bases outside the gene matches. In germline, CDR1 is LGHNA, CDR2 YNFKEQ. The CDR3 DNA is TGTGCCAGCAGCCCGACCTTTGGCGGGGGACGGGTAACCGAGCAGTACTTC. Encoded protein: CASSPTFGGGRVTEQYF.

This clonotype was seen a few times. The J gene is TRBJ2-4, the V gene TRBV5-1; D remains ambiguous. Trimming removed 3 bases from V and 0 bases from J, with 10 bases in between. Germline CDR1 is SGHRS and CDR2 is YFSETQ. This CDR3 spans 15 amino acids. CDR3 amino acids: CASSSSMLAKNIQYF. The CDR3 DNA reads as TGCGCCAGCAGCTCCAGTATGCTAGCCAAAAACATTCAGTACTTC.

The rearrangement joins TRBV11-2 to TRBJ1-3, with TRBD1 as a possible D gene (5 bases). Germline V gene data show CDR1 as SGHAT and CDR2 as FQNNGV. Trimming removed 5 bases at V and 3 bases at J, with 8 bases between. This CDR3 spans 13 amino acids. The CDR3 loop is CASSTQGGNTIYF. The CDR3 region has the DNA TGTGCCAGCAGCACCCAGGGTGGAAACACCATATATTTT.

This clonotype was counted between two and nine times. This chain joins TRBV29-1 and TRBJ2-7, with 9 bases fitting TRBD1. V trimming: 6 bases; J trimming: 2 bases; junction bases outside the gene matches: 5. From germline, CDR1 is SQVTM and CDR2 ANQGSEA. The CDR3 runs 13 residues. The CDR3 nucleotides read TGCAGCGTCCGGGACAGGGTAGCCTACGAGCAGTACTTC. Protein sequence: CSVRDRVAYEQYF.

The chain couples TRBV7-9 to TRBJ2-7, with a tentative D call TRBD2 (5 bases). There are 13 residues in the CDR3. V was shortened by 5 bases and J by 3 bases, with 11 bases between the two germline ends. In germline, CDR1 is SEHNR, CDR2 FQNEAQ (reference sequence). CDR3 amino acids: CASSQPRGYEQYF. The DNA for the CDR3 is TGTGCCAGCAGCCAACCACGGGGCTACGAGCAGTACTTC.

This clonotype has more than one count but fewer than ten. V and J are TRBV4-2 and TRBJ2-5; 11 bases fit TRBD2. The J call may be in error: the DNA end matches TRBJ2-1 better. The CDR3 extends over 16 amino acids. Germline lookup yields CDR1 LGHNA and CDR2 YNFKEQ. DNA for the CDR3: TGTGCCAGCAGCCAAGAGGGACTAGCGGAAGGCTATGAGCAGTTCTTC. It specifies CASSQEGLAEGYEQFF.

The chain is built from TRBV7-9 and TRBJ1-4, with D perhaps TRBD1 (5 bases). This CDR3 has 15 amino acids. Germline CDR1 reads SEHNR; CDR2 reads FQNEAQ (reference sequence). V was trimmed by 4 bases and J by 10 bases, leaving 19 bases between them. CDR3 in DNA: TGTGCCAGCAGCTCCCTTGACTCGGGAGGGGCAAAACTGTTTTTT. Protein: CASSSLDSGGAKLFF.

The rearrangement uses TRBV6-4 and TRBJ2-7; D ambiguous. The CDR3 is made up of 10 amino acids. Per germline, CDR1 MRHNA and CDR2 SNTAGT. Trimming took 7 bases from V and 6 from J, leaving 7 bases between them. CDR3 sequence: CASNLGEQYF. CDR3 in DNA: TGTGCCAGCAATCTGGGCGAGCAGTACTTC.

V gene TRBV5-4 combines with J gene TRBJ2-7, with D unclear. The V gene's germline CDR1 is SGHNT and CDR2 YYREEE (reference sequence). CDR3 size: 12 residues. V was pared by 5 bases and J by 5 bases, with 11 bases between. The DNA for the CDR3 is TGTGCCAGCAGTATCCGCGGCGACGAGCAGTACTTC. This gives the protein CASSIRGDEQYF.

This clonotype has only a few counts. The CDR3 spells CASSRDRGPWETQYF. The CDR3 region has the DNA TGTGCCAGCAGTCGGGACAGGGGCCCGTGGGAGACCCAGTACTTC. The rearrangement joins TRBV2 to TRBJ2-1, with 10 bases lining up with TRBD1. The J call may be mistaken, given a closer DNA end match to TRBJ2-5. Germline V lookup: CDR1 SNHLY, CDR2 FYNNEI. The CDR3 runs 15 residues.

The chain has TRBV3-1 and TRBJ2-4; D is uncertain. Trimming took off 1 base at V and 8 bases at J, with 6 bases between the two ends. This CDR3 contains 12 residues. CDR1 is LGHDT and CDR2 is YNNKEL in the germline V gene (reference sequence). CDR3 sequence: CASSQGAYIQYF. CDR3 bases: TGTGCCAGCAGCCAAGGGGCATACATTCAGTACTTC.

V is TRBV12-3 or TRBV12-4 and J is TRBJ1-4; 7 bases are a match to TRBD1. The CDR3 extends over 17 amino acids. V gave up 6 bases and J gave up 11 bases; unmatched junction bases: 21. The CDR3 here is CASSLRSSGTVFEKLFF. CDR3 DNA: TGTGCCAGCAGCCTCCGTTCGTCCGGGACAGTATTTGAGAAACTGTTTTTT.

This chain connects TRBV10-3 to TRBJ2-1, with TRBD2 matching over 12 bases. CDR3 size: 16 residues. V lost 2 bases, J lost 7 bases, and 6 bases stayed unmatched. Germline CDR1 and CDR2: ENHRY and SYGVKD. CDR3 residues: CAISETTTSGSNEQFF. The DNA for the CDR3 is TGTGCCATCAGTGAGACCACGACTAGCGGGAGTAATGAGCAGTTCTTC.

This clonotype was counted only a few times. The CDR3: CASSRDYPRYEQYF. The CDR3 nucleotides read TGTGCCAGCAGCAGGGACTACCCTAGGTACGAGCAGTACTTC. The J gene is TRBJ2-1, the V gene TRBV27; 7 nucleotides match TRBD2. The J call may be in error: the DNA end matches TRBJ2-7 better. The CDR3 consists of 14 residues. The germline CDR1 and CDR2 sequences are MNHEY and SMNVEV (reference sequence).

V usage is TRBV5-1 and J usage is TRBJ2-7, with D tentatively TRBD1 (5 bases). The germline V gene has CDR1 SGHRS and CDR2 YFSETQ. The CDR3 is made up of 13 amino acids. V was pared by 7 bases and J by 2 bases, with 13 bases between. In nucleotides, the CDR3 is TGCGCCAGCTCGACACAGGTGGCCTACGAGCAGTACTTC. This sequence encodes CASSTQVAYEQYF.

The chain combines TRBV12-3 or TRBV12-4 with TRBJ1-5; D call uncertain. The CDR3 sequence is 16 residues long. V lost 5 bases, J lost 4 bases, and 18 bases lay in between. DNA of the CDR3: TGTGCCAGCAGTCCCGACCCTTGGGCGGGAAATCAGCCCCAGCATTTT. Its protein is CASSPDPWAGNQPQHF.

This clonotype has just a few counts. The chain links TRBV4-1 to TRBJ1-1, with D hard to call. From germline, CDR1 is MGHRA and CDR2 YSYEKL. Trimming removed 0 bases at V and 11 bases at J, with 16 bases between. The CDR3 length is 14 residues. The CDR3 is CASSQEKGRREAFF. The DNA of the CDR3 is TGCGCCAGCAGCCAAGAAAAAGGGAGGCGGGAGGCTTTCTTT.